This is a list of T cell receptor beta chains from one sample in a study of T cells in Graves' hyperthyroidism and ophthalmopathy. Each CDR3 protein gets one entry after TCRdb re-called the multiplex PCR reads with MiXCR. The sample yields about 350,000 distinct CDR3 sequences, 15% to 20% seen once. Sample: blood. These receptors came from a woman aged 40 to 50 with Graves' ophthalmopathy. Both conserved end residues are part of each CDR3. A D gene is named only where the DNA matches it firmly. Clone size, where shown, is once, few, many, or a class for clones that have expanded.

clone size: -; J gene: TRBJ1-5; D gene: -; V gene: TRBV2; CDR3 protein: CASSMDSYRFGQPQHF; CDR3 DNA: TGTGCCAGCAGTATGGACAGCTATCGATTCGGTCAGCCCCAGCATTTT
clone size: many; J gene: TRBJ2-5; D gene: TRBD1; V gene: TRBV6-5; CDR3 protein: CASSYVLTGGVAKGETQYF; CDR3 DNA: TGTGCCAGCAGTTACGTTCTTACAGGGGGAGTAGCCAAGGGAGAGACCCAGTACTTC
clone size: few; J gene: TRBJ1-2; D gene: -; V gene: TRBV11-2; CDR3 protein: CASSFGPGQLGRGYTF; CDR3 DNA: -
clone size: many; J gene: TRBJ1-6; D gene: TRBD1; V gene: TRBV11-1; CDR3 protein: CASSLNTGTGWNSPLHF; CDR3 DNA: TGTGCCAGCAGCTTGAATACCGGGACAGGGTGGAATTCACCCCTCCACTTT
clone size: -; J gene: TRBJ1-1; D gene: -; V gene: TRBV30; CDR3 protein: CACQRKTEAFF; CDR3 DNA: TGTGCCTGCCAACGGAAGACTGAAGCTTTCTTT
clone size: many; J gene: TRBJ2-7; D gene: -; V gene: TRBV7-6; CDR3 protein: CASSLAGVAPEQYF; CDR3 DNA: TGTGCCAGCAGCTTAGCGGGGGTCGCCCCCGAGCAGTACTTC
clone size: many; J gene: TRBJ1-2; D gene: -; V gene: TRBV28; CDR3 protein: CASSSSTKRGYTF; CDR3 DNA: TGTGCCAGCAGTTCCTCGACTAAGCGGGGCTACACCTTC
clone size: -; J gene: TRBJ1-2; D gene: -; V gene: TRBV12-3/TRBV12-4; CDR3 protein: CASSSWRGYYGYTF; CDR3 DNA: TGTGCCAGCAGTTCATGGAGGGGGTACTATGGCTACACCTTC
clone size: many; J gene: TRBJ2-7; D gene: TRBD2; V gene: TRBV28; CDR3 protein: CASSPPRSGTLPYEQYF; CDR3 DNA: TGTGCCAGCAGCCCCCCAAGAAGCGGGACCTTACCCTACGAGCAGTACTTC
clone size: -; J gene: TRBJ2-7; D gene: -; V gene: TRBV28; CDR3 protein: CASRSGQPGHYEQYF; CDR3 DNA: TGTGCCAGCAGATCCGGACAGCCGGGCCACTACGAGCAGTACTTC
clone size: many; J gene: TRBJ1-2; D gene: TRBD1; V gene: TRBV11-3; CDR3 protein: CASSFGGQFGYTF; CDR3 DNA: TGTGCCAGCAGCTTTGGGGGACAGTTTGGCTACACCTTC
clone size: -; J gene: TRBJ1-1; D gene: -; V gene: TRBV18; CDR3 protein: CASSPYMNTEAFF; CDR3 DNA: TGTGCCAGCTCACCGTACATGAACACTGAAGCTTTCTTT
clone size: -; J gene: TRBJ2-5; D gene: -; V gene: TRBV27; CDR3 protein: CASSLYGQQETRYF; CDR3 DNA: TGTGCCAGCAGTTTATACGGACAGCAAGAGACCCGGTACTTC
clone size: many; J gene: TRBJ2-5; D gene: -; V gene: TRBV20-1; CDR3 protein: CSARQGQETQYF; CDR3 DNA: TGCAGTGCTAGACAGGGACAAGAGACCCAGTACTTC
clone size: -; J gene: TRBJ2-7; D gene: -; V gene: TRBV28; CDR3 protein: CASLDGTRQAREQYF; CDR3 DNA: TGTGCCAGCCTCGACGGCACCCGGCAAGCTCGCGAGCAGTACTTC
clone size: many; J gene: TRBJ2-7; D gene: -; V gene: TRBV6-1; CDR3 protein: CASSEQGGSYEQYF; CDR3 DNA: TGTGCCAGCAGTGAACAGGGGGGATCCTACGAGCAGTACTTC
clone size: -; J gene: TRBJ2-7; D gene: -; V gene: TRBV11-1; CDR3 protein: CASSPPYPQLTPYEQYF; CDR3 DNA: TGTGCCAGCAGCCCCCCCTACCCCCAGCTTACACCCTACGAGCAGTACTTC
clone size: many; J gene: TRBJ1-5; D gene: -; V gene: TRBV19; CDR3 protein: CASTRTSKGPQHF; CDR3 DNA: TGTGCCAGTACCCGGACGAGCAAGGGACCCCAGCATTTT
clone size: many; J gene: TRBJ2-2; D gene: -; V gene: TRBV6-5; CDR3 protein: CASSYGREKAGELFF; CDR3 DNA: TGTGCCAGCAGTTACGGTCGGGAGAAGGCCGGGGAGCTGTTTTTT
clone size: -; J gene: TRBJ2-5; D gene: TRBD2; V gene: TRBV11-2; CDR3 protein: CASSDTSGSRETQYF; CDR3 DNA: TGTGCCAGCAGCGATACTAGCGGGAGTCGAGAGACCCAGTACTTC
clone size: many; J gene: TRBJ1-1; D gene: -; V gene: TRBV12-3/TRBV12-4; CDR3 protein: CASSIGGAATEAFF; CDR3 DNA: TGTGCCAGCAGTATCGGCGGAGCGGCCACTGAAGCTTTCTTT
clone size: -; J gene: TRBJ1-2; D gene: TRBD1; V gene: TRBV6-2/TRBV6-3; CDR3 protein: CASLTGVGGYTF; CDR3 DNA: TGCGCCAGCCTGACAGGGGTGGGAGGCTACACCTTC
clone size: many; J gene: TRBJ1-1; D gene: TRBD1; V gene: TRBV20-1; CDR3 protein: CSASSQGADTEAFF; CDR3 DNA: TGCAGTGCTAGTTCGCAGGGGGCGGACACTGAAGCTTTCTTT
clone size: -; J gene: TRBJ1-2; D gene: -; V gene: TRBV6-1; CDR3 protein: CASSEPRTANYGYTF; CDR3 DNA: TGTGCCAGCAGTGAACCCCGGACAGCTAACTATGGCTACACCTTC
clone size: many; J gene: TRBJ1-2; D gene: TRBD1; V gene: TRBV29-1; CDR3 protein: CSVTGQGWVSDGYTF; CDR3 DNA: TGCAGCGTCACGGGACAGGGGTGGGTATCGGATGGCTACACCTTC
clone size: -; J gene: TRBJ2-6; D gene: -; V gene: TRBV2; CDR3 protein: CASIWGIGANVLTF; CDR3 DNA: TGTGCCAGCATTTGGGGAATTGGGGCCAACGTCCTGACTTTC
clone size: -; J gene: TRBJ1-2; D gene: -; V gene: TRBV25-1; CDR3 protein: CASSAGLGGTYGYTF; CDR3 DNA: TGTGCCAGCAGCGCCGGGCTCGGGGGAACCTATGGCTACACCTTC
clone size: many; J gene: TRBJ2-7; D gene: -; V gene: TRBV12-3/TRBV12-4; CDR3 protein: CASSPGTQNYEQYF; CDR3 DNA: TGTGCCAGCAGTCCCGGGACGCAAAACTACGAGCAGTACTTC
clone size: -; J gene: TRBJ2-7; D gene: TRBD2; V gene: TRBV6-2/TRBV6-3; CDR3 protein: CASSYSIAGGPLGVEQYF; CDR3 DNA: TGTGCCAGCAGTTACTCAATAGCGGGAGGGCCTCTAGGGGTCGAGCAGTACTTC
clone size: many; J gene: TRBJ1-1; D gene: -; V gene: TRBV12-3/TRBV12-4; CDR3 protein: CASRPRGNTEAFF; CDR3 DNA: TGTGCCAGCAGACCCAGGGGGAACACTGAAGCTTTCTTT
clone size: -; J gene: TRBJ2-7; D gene: TRBD1; V gene: TRBV19; CDR3 protein: CASSLDQQGARSEQYF; CDR3 DNA: TGTGCCAGTAGTCTCGATCAACAGGGGGCGAGGAGCGAGCAGTACTTC
clone size: many; J gene: TRBJ2-7; D gene: -; V gene: TRBV29-1; CDR3 protein: CSVDEGGEQYF; CDR3 DNA: TGCAGCGTCGACGAGGGTGGCGAGCAGTACTTC
clone size: many; J gene: TRBJ1-5; D gene: TRBD1; V gene: TRBV10-3; CDR3 protein: CATVGTVGWPQHF; CDR3 DNA: TGTGCCACCGTCGGGACAGTCGGTTGGCCCCAGCATTTT
clone size: many; J gene: TRBJ1-1; D gene: -; V gene: TRBV6-1; CDR3 protein: CASRILFQGGNTEAFF; CDR3 DNA: TGTGCCAGCCGCATTTTATTCCAGGGAGGGAACACTGAAGCTTTCTTT
clone size: once; J gene: TRBJ2-7; D gene: TRBD2; V gene: TRBV20-1; CDR3 protein: CSARDLGGRSYEQYF; CDR3 DNA: TGCAGTGCTAGAGATCTGGGCGGGAGGTCCTACGAGCAGTACTTC
clone size: few; J gene: TRBJ2-7; D gene: TRBD2; V gene: TRBV7-2; CDR3 protein: CASSSSGISYEQYF; CDR3 DNA: TGTGCCAGCAGCTCTAGCGGGATCTCCTACGAGCAGTACTTC
clone size: -; J gene: TRBJ1-1; D gene: TRBD1; V gene: TRBV18; CDR3 protein: CASSPSQGGDTEAFF; CDR3 DNA: TGTGCCAGCTCACCCTCGCAGGGGGGAGACACTGAAGCTTTCTTT
clone size: many; J gene: TRBJ2-7; D gene: TRBD1; V gene: TRBV6-1; CDR3 protein: CASSNDRASYEQYF; CDR3 DNA: TGTGCCAGCAGCAATGACAGGGCCTCCTACGAGCAGTACTTC
clone size: few; J gene: TRBJ2-7; D gene: -; V gene: TRBV10-3; CDR3 protein: CAISESADLYEQYF; CDR3 DNA: TGTGCCATCAGTGAGTCGGCAGACCTTTACGAGCAGTACTTC
clone size: many; J gene: TRBJ1-2; D gene: TRBD1; V gene: TRBV19; CDR3 protein: CASSIRPQGARYGYTF; CDR3 DNA: TGTGCCAGTAGTATCCGACCTCAGGGGGCGCGGTATGGCTACACCTTC
clone size: -; J gene: TRBJ2-2; D gene: -; V gene: TRBV4-2; CDR3 protein: CASSHGTAANTGELFF; CDR3 DNA: TGTGCCAGCAGCCATGGGACCGCCGCGAACACCGGGGAGCTGTTTTTT
clone size: many; J gene: TRBJ2-5; D gene: -; V gene: TRBV15; CDR3 protein: CATSRDMATGETQYF; CDR3 DNA: TGTGCCACCAGCAGAGATATGGCGACCGGGGAGACCCAGTATTTC
clone size: many; J gene: TRBJ1-2; D gene: -; V gene: TRBV28; CDR3 protein: CASSLGRGWGDHGYTF; CDR3 DNA: TGTGCCAGCAGTTTGGGCCGGGGTTGGGGGGACCATGGCTACACCTTC
clone size: many; J gene: TRBJ1-5; D gene: -; V gene: TRBV3-1; CDR3 protein: CASIRAPGNQPQHF; CDR3 DNA: TGTGCCAGCATCCGGGCACCCGGGAATCAGCCCCAGCATTTT
clone size: -; J gene: TRBJ2-3; D gene: TRBD1; V gene: TRBV20-1; CDR3 protein: CSATGTGVTDTQYF; CDR3 DNA: TGCAGTGCTACCGGGACAGGGGTGACAGATACGCAGTATTTT
clone size: many; J gene: TRBJ2-2; D gene: -; V gene: TRBV11-2; CDR3 protein: CASSLEGLTYTGELFF; CDR3 DNA: TGTGCCAGCAGCTTAGAGGGTCTGACCTACACCGGGGAGCTGTTTTTT